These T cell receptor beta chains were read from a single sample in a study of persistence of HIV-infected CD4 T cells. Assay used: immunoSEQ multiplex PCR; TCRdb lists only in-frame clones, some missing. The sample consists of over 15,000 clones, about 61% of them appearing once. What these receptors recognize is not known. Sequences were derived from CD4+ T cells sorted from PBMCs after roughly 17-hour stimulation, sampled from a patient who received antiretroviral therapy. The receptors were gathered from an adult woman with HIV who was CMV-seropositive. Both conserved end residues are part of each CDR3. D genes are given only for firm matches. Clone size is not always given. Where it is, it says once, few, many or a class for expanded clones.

CDR3nt: TGCGCCAGCCGGTCGAGCGGGGGGGCCGCGGAGCTGTTTTTT; CDR3aa: CASRSSGGAAELFF; j_gene: TRBJ2-2; d_gene: TRBD2; v_gene: TRBV5-1; abundance: NA
CDR3nt: TGTGCCTTGGGACTATTATCGGACAATGAGCAGTTCTTC; CDR3aa: CALGLLSDNEQFF; j_gene: TRBJ2-1; d_gene: TRBD2; v_gene: TRBV30; abundance: NA
CDR3nt: TGCGCCAGCAGCCAAAACGCGGGGACCTCGGGGGACACCATATATTTT; CDR3aa: CASSQNAGTSGDTIYF; j_gene: TRBJ1-3; d_gene: NA; v_gene: TRBV4-1; abundance: once
CDR3nt: TGCGCCAGCAGCTCCGGGACCTCGCCGCTAAACTATGGCTACACCTTC; CDR3aa: CASSSGTSPLNYGYTF; j_gene: TRBJ1-2; d_gene: NA; v_gene: TRBV5-1; abundance: NA
CDR3nt: TGTGCCAGTAGTATAAAGACCACTGAAGCTTTCTTT; CDR3aa: CASSIKTTEAFF; j_gene: TRBJ1-1; d_gene: NA; v_gene: TRBV19; abundance: NA
CDR3nt: TGCGCCAGCAGCTTGACAGACCTGAACACTGAAGCTTTCTTT; CDR3aa: CASSLTDLNTEAFF; j_gene: TRBJ1-1; d_gene: NA; v_gene: TRBV5-1; abundance: NA
CDR3nt: TGTGCCAGCAGCAAAGAAGTAACCCTGAACTATGGCTACACCTTC; CDR3aa: CASSKEVTLNYGYTF; j_gene: TRBJ1-2; d_gene: NA; v_gene: TRBV21-1; abundance: once
CDR3nt: TGTGCTAGTGGTTCTTCGGGGTGGGAGACCCAGTACTTC; CDR3aa: CASGSSGWETQYF; j_gene: TRBJ2-5; d_gene: NA; v_gene: TRBV12-5; abundance: NA
CDR3nt: TGTGCCAGCAGTTACCAGACAGGGACCTACGAGCAGTACTTC; CDR3aa: CASSYQTGTYEQYF; j_gene: TRBJ2-7; d_gene: TRBD1; v_gene: TRBV6-5; abundance: NA
CDR3nt: TGTGCCAGCAGCTTATCCCCCCAAACTGGGGCCAACGTCCTGACTTTC; CDR3aa: CASSLSPQTGANVLTF; j_gene: TRBJ2-6; d_gene: NA; v_gene: TRBV7-3; abundance: NA
CDR3nt: TGTGCCAGCAGTCACGGGGTGGGAATGAACACTGAAGCTTTCTTT; CDR3aa: CASSHGVGMNTEAFF; j_gene: TRBJ1-1; d_gene: NA; v_gene: TRBV6-6; abundance: once
CDR3nt: TGTGCCAGCAGCCAACGTCCCGGGACAGGGTCTGAAGGCTATGGCTACACCTTC; CDR3aa: CASSQRPGTGSEGYGYTF; j_gene: TRBJ1-2; d_gene: TRBD1; v_gene: TRBV3-1/TRBV3-2; abundance: NA
CDR3nt: TGTGCCAGCAGCCAAGAGGGTCGGGGAACCGGGGAGCTGTTTTTT; CDR3aa: CASSQEGRGTGELFF; j_gene: TRBJ2-2; d_gene: NA; v_gene: TRBV14; abundance: NA
CDR3nt: TGTGCCAGCAGTGCAGCGACAGTTAACACCGGGGAGCTGTTTTTT; CDR3aa: CASSAATVNTGELFF; j_gene: TRBJ2-2; d_gene: NA; v_gene: TRBV6-1; abundance: NA
CDR3nt: TGTGCCAGCAGCCAAGCAACCGGGACAGGGCAGGGCTATGGCTACACCTTC; CDR3aa: CASSQATGTGQGYGYTF; j_gene: TRBJ1-2; d_gene: TRBD1; v_gene: TRBV3-1/TRBV3-2; abundance: NA
CDR3nt: TGTGCCAGCAGCCTCTGGGCGGGGGGCCCGGATACGCAGTATTTT; CDR3aa: CASSLWAGGPDTQYF; j_gene: TRBJ2-3; d_gene: TRBD2; v_gene: TRBV9; abundance: NA
CDR3nt: TGTGCCACTAGACAGGGGGAATACACTGAAGCTTTCTTT; CDR3aa: CATRQGEYTEAFF; j_gene: TRBJ1-1; d_gene: TRBD1; v_gene: TRBV24-1; abundance: NA
CDR3nt: TGTGCCAGCAGTGAACGGAAGAACTATGGCTACACCTTC; CDR3aa: CASSERKNYGYTF; j_gene: TRBJ1-2; d_gene: NA; v_gene: TRBV6-1; abundance: NA
CDR3nt: TGTGCCAGCAGCCTAGTTCGGGGGAATGGAAACACCATATATTTT; CDR3aa: CASSLVRGNGNTIYF; j_gene: TRBJ1-3; d_gene: NA; v_gene: TRBV4-2; abundance: few
CDR3nt: TGCAGCGTCACGGGACAGGGGGCCGTAGATACGCAGTATTTT; CDR3aa: CSVTGQGAVDTQYF; j_gene: TRBJ2-3; d_gene: TRBD1; v_gene: TRBV29-1; abundance: NA
CDR3nt: TGCGCCAGCACCTTAGCGGGGGTCCAAGAGACCCAGTACTTC; CDR3aa: CASTLAGVQETQYF; j_gene: TRBJ2-5; d_gene: TRBD2; v_gene: TRBV5-1; abundance: once
CDR3nt: TGCGCCAGCAGCTTGGTTGGCGGGGTCACCGGGGAGCTGTTTTTT; CDR3aa: CASSLVGGVTGELFF; j_gene: TRBJ2-2; d_gene: NA; v_gene: TRBV5-1; abundance: few
CDR3nt: TGCGCCAGCAGCCCTTACCTTATTAGACAGTCCTCTGGGGCCAACGTCCTGACTTTC; CDR3aa: CASSPYLIRQSSGANVLTF; j_gene: TRBJ2-6; d_gene: NA; v_gene: TRBV5-1; abundance: NA
CDR3nt: TGCGCCACCCAAACGGGGGACAGGGGGCTGTTCGGAGATACGCAGTATTTT; CDR3aa: CATQTGDRGLFGDTQYF; j_gene: TRBJ2-3; d_gene: TRBD1; v_gene: TRBV5-1; abundance: NA
CDR3nt: TGTGCCAGCAGAGCTTTGGCCAACAGGGGCCTAGATACGCAGTATTTT; CDR3aa: CASRALANRGLDTQYF; j_gene: TRBJ2-3; d_gene: TRBD1; v_gene: TRBV3-1/TRBV3-2; abundance: NA
CDR3nt: TGTGCCAGTATCCCGGGACAGGAGAACTATGGCTACACCTTC; CDR3aa: CASIPGQENYGYTF; j_gene: TRBJ1-2; d_gene: TRBD1; v_gene: TRBV19; abundance: few
CDR3nt: TGTGCCAGCAGTTTAGCTGGCACTGAAAAACTGTTTTTT; CDR3aa: CASSLAGTEKLFF; j_gene: TRBJ1-4; d_gene: NA; v_gene: TRBV12-3/TRBV12-4; abundance: NA
CDR3nt: TGTGCCAGCAGCCAGCGGACAGGGCTCGAAAAACTGTTTTTT; CDR3aa: CASSQRTGLEKLFF; j_gene: TRBJ1-4; d_gene: TRBD1; v_gene: TRBV3-1/TRBV3-2; abundance: NA
CDR3nt: TGTGCCAGCAGTGAAAACAGGGGGCAAGAGACCCAGTACTTC; CDR3aa: CASSENRGQETQYF; j_gene: TRBJ2-5; d_gene: TRBD1; v_gene: TRBV6-1; abundance: NA
CDR3nt: TGTGCCGGACTCCGGGACAGGGGAAACACTGAAGCTTTCTTT; CDR3aa: CAGLRDRGNTEAFF; j_gene: TRBJ1-1; d_gene: TRBD1; v_gene: TRBV30; abundance: NA
CDR3nt: TGTGCCAGCAGCCAAGATTGGTCGGGCCCTGGGGCTTTCTTT; CDR3aa: CASSQDWSGPGAFF; j_gene: TRBJ1-1; d_gene: NA; v_gene: TRBV14; abundance: once
CDR3nt: TGTGCCAGCAGCCAGTTGAGGGCTGAAGCTTTCTTT; CDR3aa: CASSQLRAEAFF; j_gene: TRBJ1-1; d_gene: NA; v_gene: TRBV3-1/TRBV3-2; abundance: NA
CDR3nt: TGTGCCAGCAGGGGGGACCTAAATGAAAAACTGTTTTTT; CDR3aa: CASRGDLNEKLFF; j_gene: TRBJ1-4; d_gene: NA; v_gene: TRBV2; abundance: once
CDR3nt: TGCGCCAGCAGCTTGGTCCAGAGTACAGATACGCAGTATTTT; CDR3aa: CASSLVQSTDTQYF; j_gene: TRBJ2-3; d_gene: NA; v_gene: TRBV5-1; abundance: NA
CDR3nt: TGTGCCAGCTCACCACCGACAATAGTTTCCGGCTACACCTTC; CDR3aa: CASSPPTIVSGYTF; j_gene: TRBJ1-2; d_gene: NA; v_gene: TRBV18; abundance: NA